Detailed here is one T cell receptor (beta chain). This record comes from a study of blood T cell repertoires in COVID-19. On the study more broadly: From the United States, Italy and Spain came samples of acute and convalescent COVID-19.

The table came from immunoSEQ multiplex PCR; TCRdb's copy has only in-frame clones and leaves some out. This table holds roughly 400,000 clones, 80% to 95% found once. Germline V gene sequence: CDR1 SGDLS, CDR2 YYNGEE. The CDR3 sequence is 16 residues long. The ends lost 4 bases at V and 1 base at J; junction bases unmatched: 7. This chain joins TRBV9 and TRBJ2-3; 9 positions match TRBD2. This TCR was sampled from a man between 18 and 29 years old who had recovered from COVID-19. Sequences were obtained from PBMCs or T cells enriched from blood (not recorded which). CDR3 DNA sequence: TGTGCCAGCAGCTCACGCGGGACTAGCCGCACAGATACGCAGTATTTT. This encodes CASSSRGTSRTDTQYF.